These 21 T cell receptor beta chains share one sample of origin, sequenced in a study of CD8 T cells in ankylosing spondylitis. Which antigens these TCRs recognize remains unknown. General study findings and limits: Ankylosing spondylitis blood appeared to be characterized by a TCR beta motif of about 8 highly homologous variants.

TCRdb independently ran MiXCR on the 5' RACE reads; one entry per CDR3 protein. The sample yields around 890,000 distinct CDR3 sequences, about 10% seen once. Input material: blood, either unsorted or a sorted T cell fraction (not recorded which). Receptors originate from a male donor with ankylosing spondylitis.

The chain carries TRBV7-9 and TRBJ1-4; D may be TRBD1 (6 bases). V was cut by 5 bases and J by 6 bases, with 19 bases left in between. The V gene's germline CDR1 is SEHNR and CDR2 FQNEAQ (reference sequence). The CDR3 contains 16 residues. The CDR3 bases are TGTGCCAGCAGCCAACCTAAAGGGGGTAGCTATGAAAAACTGTTTTTT. Its translation is CASSQPKGGSYEKLFF.

The chain carries TRBV5-6 and TRBJ2-7; D remains unclear. The ends were cut back, 0 bases at V and 6 bases at J, with 16 bases in the middle. Germline V CDR1 and CDR2: SGHDT, YYEEEE. This CDR3 is 15 amino acids long. CDR3 amino acids: CASSLDLGGLGEQYF. CDR3 DNA sequence: TGTGCCAGCAGCTTGGATCTTGGTGGTTTGGGCGAGCAGTACTTC.

The rearrangement uses TRBV6-2 or TRBV6-3 and TRBJ2-1; TRBD2 matches at 8 bases. Trimming at V came to 0 bases and at J to 2 bases, leaving 12 bases not matched to a gene. Per germline, CDR1 MNHEY and CDR2 SVGEGT. The CDR3 loop spans 19 amino acids. Here the CDR3 reads CASSYSLAGSTPAYNEQFF. CDR3 sequence (DNA): TGTGCCAGCAGTTACTCGTTAGCGGGGAGTACCCCTGCCTACAATGAGCAGTTCTTC.

The chain carries TRBV5-5 and TRBJ1-1, with a possible D match to TRBD1 (5 bases). The V and J ends lost 4 bases and 3 bases respectively, with 13 bases between them. Germline V gene data show CDR1 as SGHKS and CDR2 as YYEKEE (reference sequence). The CDR3 consists of 14 residues. The CDR3 DNA follows: TGTGCCAGCAGCAAAATGGACACCTACACTGAAGCTTTCTTT. It codes for CASSKMDTYTEAFF.

The chain is built from TRBV11-2 and TRBJ2-7; the D gene is possibly TRBD1 (6 bases). V lost 0 bases and J 1 base, leaving 13 bases between the germline ends. The CDR3 runs to 16 residues. Germline loops: CDR1 SGHAT, CDR2 FQNNGV. CDR3 DNA: TGTGCCAGCAGCTTAGATTACAGGGTTGGATCCTACGAGCAGTACTTC. Residues: CASSLDYRVGSYEQYF.

This clonotype turned up a few times. The rearrangement links TRBV27 to TRBJ2-7, with a possible D match to TRBD2 (5 bases). The CDR3 covers 16 residues. Per germline, CDR1 MNHEY and CDR2 SMNVEV (reference sequence). V lost 0 bases to trimming and J lost 6 bases, with 18 bases between them. As DNA, the CDR3 is TGTGCCAGCAGTTTATCGGCCGGGAACTTTGGAGGCGAGCAGTACTTC. Translation gives CASSLSAGNFGGEQYF.

The genes are TRBV27 and TRBJ1-1; 7 bases line up with TRBD1. This CDR3 has 16 residues. Germline V gene data show CDR1 as MNHEY and CDR2 as SMNVEV (reference sequence). With V trimmed by 6 bases and J by 1 base, 11 bases remained unmatched. The CDR3 DNA sequence: TGTGCCAGCAGCTTGCCACCGGGACAGCCGAACACTGAAGCTTTCTTT. Its translation is CASSLPPGQPNTEAFF.

The V call is TRBV7-3, the J call TRBJ2-1; 7 bases line up with TRBD2. The J call may be faulty, since TRBJ2-7 better matches the DNA end. Looked up from germline, CDR1 is SGHTA and CDR2 is FQGTGA. The CDR3 spans 16 residues. The CDR3 region has the DNA TGTGCCAGCAGCTTAATTGGCGGGGGACCCTACAATGAGCAGTACTTC. Protein product: CASSLIGGGPYNEQYF.

This chain links TRBV5-5 with TRBJ1-2, with D maybe TRBD1 (6 bases). Germline CDR1 is SGHKS and CDR2 is YYEKEE (reference sequence). This CDR3 region has 14 residues. V shed 4 bases and J shed 4 bases, with 14 bases lying between them. The CDR3 reads CASSPVTGPYGYTF. DNA of the CDR3: TGTGCCAGCAGCCCTGTTACAGGGCCCTATGGCTACACCTTC.

CDR3 bases: TGTGCCAGCAGGGGTCTGAGGGCCTACGAGCAGTACTTC. Residues: CASRGLRAYEQYF. V is TRBV3-1 and J is TRBJ2-7; TRBD2 is a possible D gene (5 bases). V was cut by 6 bases and J by 2 bases, with 11 bases left in between. From germline, CDR1 is LGHDT and CDR2 YNNKEL (reference sequence). CDR3 length: 13 amino acids.

The V gene is TRBV9, the J gene TRBJ2-1, with 9 bases matching TRBD2. Per the germline V gene, CDR1 is SGDLS and CDR2 is YYNGEE. Trimming removed 4 bases from V and 6 bases from J; junction bases left unmatched: 14. There are 17 residues in the CDR3. The CDR3 loop reads CASSPRGAGGPLNEQFF. The CDR3 coding sequence is TGTGCCAGCAGCCCCAGAGGAGCGGGAGGTCCCCTCAATGAGCAGTTCTTC.

This clonotype occurred a few times. This chain joins TRBV5-1 and TRBJ2-3; D not certain. This CDR3 is built from 12 residues. Looked up from germline, CDR1 is SGHRS and CDR2 is YFSETQ. V lost 2 bases and J 3 bases, leaving 4 bases between the germline ends. The CDR3 reads CASSFATDTQYF. The CDR3 nucleotides read TGCGCCAGCAGCTTCGCTACAGATACGCAGTATTTT.

This clonotype was counted only a few times. The rearrangement uses TRBV5-1 and TRBJ2-3, with D unresolved. The CDR3 spans 15 residues. Germline V gene lookup returns CDR1 SGHRS and CDR2 YFSETQ. V lost 4 bases to trimming and J lost 3 bases, with 15 bases between them. This CDR3 is CASSPDGEPTDTQYF. In DNA, the CDR3 is TGCGCCAGCAGCCCTGATGGGGAACCAACAGATACGCAGTATTTT.

This clonotype was detected a few times. This rearrangement joins TRBV6-1 to TRBJ1-1; D is ambiguous. This CDR3 contains 16 residues. The V end lost 2 bases, the J end lost 5 bases, and 18 bases lay between the germline ends. CDR1 is MNHNS and CDR2 is SASEGT in the germline V gene. The CDR3 DNA follows: TGTGCCAGCAGTGAAATTTTAAATCTGGGCGTTACTGAAGCTTTCTTT. It translates to CASSEILNLGVTEAFF.

The rearrangement uses TRBV20-1 and TRBJ2-1; possibly TRBD2 for D (5 bases). CDR1 is DFQATT and CDR2 is SNEGSKA in the germline V gene (reference sequence). The ends were cut back, 0 bases at V and 12 bases at J, with 15 bases in the middle. The CDR3 spans 13 residues. The CDR3 region is CSARDHLEGVQFF. The CDR3 DNA is TGCAGTGCTAGAGACCATTTAGAGGGTGTGCAGTTCTTC.

In its sample, this clonotype was seen a few times. This rearrangement joins TRBV9 to TRBJ1-3; 7 nucleotides match TRBD1. J lost 3 bases, V lost 3 bases, and 9 bases had no gene match. Germline V gene sequence: CDR1 SGDLS, CDR2 YYNGEE. The CDR3 loop spans 16 amino acids. This chain's CDR3 is CASSGRDREFGNTIYF. In DNA, the CDR3 is TGTGCCAGCAGCGGTAGAGACAGGGAATTTGGAAACACCATATATTTT.

Concerning this clonotype: At one end the junction does not follow the germline gene, possibly because of a read error. J is TRBJ2-1 and V is TRBV7-2; D is perhaps TRBD1 (6 bases). Germline CDR1 is SGHTA and CDR2 is FQGNSA. The CDR3 length is 11 residues. The CDR3 loop is CASSPGVEKFF. The CDR3 DNA reads TGTGCCAGCAGCCCAGGGGTTGAGAAGTTCTTC.

This clonotype was seen ten or more times. The chain couples TRBV20-1 to TRBJ2-7; maybe TRBD2 (5 bases). CDR1 and CDR2 (germline): DFQATT, SNEGSKA (reference sequence). This CDR3 is built from 14 residues. Between the trimmed V and J ends, which lost 4 bases and 4 bases, there was a span of 17 bases. The CDR3 protein is CSATRAHGVYEQYF. Written as DNA, the CDR3 is TGCAGTGCTACACGGGCCCACGGGGTTTACGAGCAGTACTTC.

The genes are TRBV5-1 and TRBJ1-1, with unresolved D. This CDR3 has 15 residues. CDR1 is SGHRS, CDR2 YFSETQ, per germline. V lost 1 base and J lost 1, with 11 bases in between. Written as DNA, the CDR3 is TGCGCCAGCAGCTTGTCGGGTGGAGCGAACACTGAAGCTTTCTTT. Protein: CASSLSGGANTEAFF.

The J gene is TRBJ1-5, the V gene TRBV24-1; no reliable D call. The germline CDR1 and CDR2 sequences are KGHDR and SFDVKD. Trimming took off 1 base at V and 11 bases at J, with 11 bases between the two ends. The CDR3 contains 13 residues. This chain's CDR3 is CATSDFQDGTQHF. CDR3 bases: TGTGCCACCAGTGATTTTCAGGATGGTACCCAGCATTTT.

The gene calls are TRBV12-3 or TRBV12-4 and TRBJ1-2, with 7 nucleotides matching TRBD1. This CDR3 is built from 14 residues. The junction had 8 bases not matched to a gene; V was cut back by 2 bases and J by 8 bases. The DNA for the CDR3 is TGTGCCAGCAGTTTACACAGGGGAGGGGTCGGCTACACCTTC. This codes for CASSLHRGGVGYTF.